A selection of T cell receptor beta chains follows, all from one sample in a study of identical twins. TCRdb re-analysed the 5' RACE reads in MiXCR, keeping a single row per CDR3 protein. This sample has approximately 600,000 distinct CDR3 sequences; around 7.4% occur once, and the top ten carry 1.5% to 2%. This sample was shared with a second study, whose subject was yellow fever vaccine responses in identical twins.

What was sequenced was PBMCs. Source of these receptors: a woman aged 18-29 years in good health. The CDR3 runs from the conserved cysteine through the conserved F or W. The D gene is left open where the match is weak. Expanded clones get a size class; other rows say once, few or many, or leave the size out.

j_call	d_call	v_call	clone_size	cdr3_nt	cdr3_aa
TRBJ2-1	TRBD2	TRBV3-1	many	TGTGCCAGCAGCCAGACTAGCGGGAGGGATGAGCAGTTCTTC	CASSQTSGRDEQFF
TRBJ2-2	NA	TRBV10-3	once	TGTGCCACCCAAGTAGGACTCGGGGAGCTGTTTTTT	CATQVGLGELFF
TRBJ2-2	TRBD2	TRBV10-3	NA	TGTGCCATCACCCCGGGACTAGCAACCGGGGAGCTGTTTTTT	CAITPGLATGELFF
TRBJ1-2	NA	TRBV7-2	few	TGTGCCAGCAGCATCCGGGACGGAGCTAACTATGGCTACACCTTC	CASSIRDGANYGYTF
TRBJ1-2	NA	TRBV27	many	TGTGCCAGCAGCCTGACACCAAACTATGGCTACACCTTC	CASSLTPNYGYTF
TRBJ2-7	NA	TRBV5-5	few	TGTGCCAGCAGCTTGGGACCTACTGTCTACGAGCAGTACTTC	CASSLGPTVYEQYF
TRBJ2-3	NA	TRBV29-1	few	TGCAGCGTTGCGGGGGGCGTCACAGATACGCAGTATTTT	CSVAGGVTDTQYF
TRBJ2-1	TRBD2	TRBV12-3/TRBV12-4	once	TGTGCCTTCTGTCCGACTAGCGGGAGGGGTATCTCCTACAATGAGCAGTTCTTC	CAFCPTSGRGISYNEQFF
TRBJ1-3	NA	TRBV4-1	many	TGCGCCAGCAGCCAAGCTGATCAAGGGACCATATATTTT	CASSQADQGTIYF
TRBJ2-5	TRBD1	TRBV29-1	many	TGCAGCGTTGGCCGGGACAGGGGGCAAGAGACCCAGTACTTC	CSVGRDRGQETQYF
TRBJ2-1	TRBD2	TRBV5-6	many	TGTGCCAGCAGCCGTACCCTAGCGGGTTCCTACAATGAGCAGTTCTTC	CASSRTLAGSYNEQFF
TRBJ2-7	NA	TRBV20-1	few	TGCAGTGCTAGGGAGCAGAGGATCTCCTACGAGCAGTACTTC	CSAREQRISYEQYF
TRBJ2-1	TRBD1	TRBV29-1	many	TGCAGCGTTGAAGAGTTGGGACAGGGGATCTTC	CSVEELGQGIF
TRBJ2-1	NA	TRBV7-2	many	TGTGCCAGCAGCTCCCTATCCCCTCCTTATGAGCAGTTCTTC	CASSSLSPPYEQFF
TRBJ2-3	TRBD2	TRBV27	NA	TGTGCCAGCAGTCCTATACTAGCGGGGGGCACAGATACGCAGTATTTT	CASSPILAGGTDTQYF
TRBJ2-1	NA	TRBV5-1	few	TGCGCCAGCAGCTTGGTAGTTGTCTCCTACAATGAGCAGTTCTTC	CASSLVVVSYNEQFF
TRBJ2-3	TRBD2	TRBV12-3/TRBV12-4	NA	TGTGCCAGCAGTCCCCAGGCTAGCGGATTCACAGATACGCAGTATTTT	CASSPQASGFTDTQYF
TRBJ2-1	TRBD2	TRBV10-1	many	TGCGCCAGCAGCAAGGCGAGCGGGAGTGTGAACAATGAGCAGTTCTTC	CASSKASGSVNNEQFF
TRBJ2-7	NA	TRBV7-9	many	TGTGCCAGCAGCCTACTGACTAGTTACGAGCAGTACTTC	CASSLLTSYEQYF
TRBJ2-1	TRBD2	TRBV27	NA	TGTGCCAGCAGTCCGTCGGTGAGTAGCGGGAGTGCACAGTTCTTC	CASSPSVSSGSAQFF
TRBJ2-7	TRBD1	TRBV27	NA	TGTGCCAGCAGTTTAGGGGTACAGGGGTTCTACGAGCAGTACTTC	CASSLGVQGFYEQYF
TRBJ2-2	NA	TRBV5-1	few	TGCGCCAGCAGCCCGGACATTGTCACCGGGGAGCTGTTTTTT	CASSPDIVTGELFF
TRBJ2-5	NA	TRBV28	many	TGTGCCAGCAGTTTTCGGGGGCCAACGACCCAGTACTTC	CASSFRGPTTQYF
TRBJ2-1	TRBD1	TRBV19	few	TGTGCCAGTAGTATAATCTTGACAGGGGAGGACTGGAATGAGCAGTTCTTC	CASSIILTGEDWNEQFF
TRBJ1-5	TRBD1	TRBV24-1	NA	TGTGCCACCAGTGATTCGAACAGGGGAGGCAATCAGCCCCAGCATTTT	CATSDSNRGGNQPQHF
TRBJ2-5	TRBD1	TRBV7-6	NA	TGTGCCAGCAGCCGACAGGGGAAGGAGACCCAGTACTTC	CASSRQGKETQYF
TRBJ2-2	TRBD2	TRBV12-3/TRBV12-4	few	TGTGCCAGCACAGGACTAGCCACAATGAACACCGGGGAGCTGTTTTTT	CASTGLATMNTGELFF
TRBJ2-5	NA	TRBV21-1	few	TGTGCCAGAGGGGGCCTACACATTCAAGAGACCCAGTACTTC	CARGGLHIQETQYF
TRBJ1-2	TRBD1	TRBV24-1	NA	TGTGCCACCAGCGGACAGGCGGAAGGATATGGCTACACCTTC	CATSGQAEGYGYTF
TRBJ1-1	NA	TRBV29-1	few	TGCAGCGTTGAAGAAATTTCGACAACCCCGGGGGAGTTGAACACTGAAGCTTTCTTT	CSVEEISTTPGELNTEAFF
TRBJ2-5	NA	TRBV5-1	NA	TGCGCCAGCAGCTCCGGGGCCAGACAAGAGACCCAGTACTTC	CASSSGARQETQYF
TRBJ1-2	NA	TRBV29-1	few	TGCAGCGTGTTTGGACGGATCTATGGCTACACCTTC	CSVFGRIYGYTF
TRBJ2-1	NA	TRBV7-6	NA	TGTGCCAGCAGCTTAACAGGGCAGCGACCCTACAATGAGCAGTTCTTC	CASSLTGQRPYNEQFF